This T cell receptor (beta chain) was captured in a study of shared clonotypes between healthy human individuals (TCRdb year 2020). Study-wide context: Three men and a couple of women, aged 18 to 49 years, made up the cohort. Per donor, leukapheresis produced somewhere between about 0.8 and 9 billion PBMCs. Different laboratories and diverse techniques were used to prepare libraries and sequence TCR repertoires, to increase sequencing depth and limit assay-specific biases. For each donor, CD4 naive and CD4 memory were each given three plates, CD8 naive was given two plates, and CD8 memory was given one plate. The study deeply sequenced blood TCR repertoires of five healthy adults to estimate repertoire size and the extent of clonotype sharing between individuals. What the authors observed across the whole study: Compared with non-shared clonotypes, clonotypes shared by all four sorted-subset donors had higher generation probabilities. Rarefaction of sorted-subset datasets indicated incomplete sequencing despite the large sequencing depth. Pairwise subsampling led to the expectation that sequencing depth would affect the degree of clonotype sharing among donors. When several donors were compared, the shared fraction of clonotypes was about 5.4% for naive CD4, 3.5% to 4% for naive CD8, more than 2% for memory CD4, and 0.3% to 0.5% for memory CD8. Because the study included only a small number of donors, the genetic and exposure-history diversity represented was limited. Estimated clonotype richness was generally larger for naive than for memory subsets. Only blood was sampled, and tissue TCR repertoires likely differ from those in blood.

A remark on this clone: It lacks a known antigen. No per-base quality is available; no much larger clone lies one base away.

TCR CDR3 regions were amplified from genomic DNA by multiplex PCR using the deep immunoSEQ assay. Extracted genomic DNA from each cell subset was spread evenly across all wells of several immunoSEQ 96-well plates, with each plate serving as a replicate. For sorted subsets, roughly 200 ng genomic DNA, equal to 25,000 to 35,000 T cell genomes, was loaded into each replicate PCR. The purified libraries were quantified using a Qubit 3.0 fluorometer, sized with a Bioanalyzer 2100, and then quantified again using the KAPA Library Quantification kit. Each immunoSEQ 96-well plate was sequenced on its own single-read 150-cycle Illumina NextSeq 550 flow cell. Per the original workflow: Because the immunoSEQ output held only junctional sequences and lacked quality scores, the filtering could not match the filtering applied to full-length reads. Sequences were annotated with PyIR, a Python wrapper for IgBLAST v1.9, using IMGT germline references to assign V/J genes and CDR3. Any read was removed if the V/J assignment was weak (E-value above 1e-6), the CDR3 was missing, or the read contained stop codons, out-of-frame junctions, or ambiguous translated residues. V3J clonotypes were defined as sequences sharing the same inferred V gene, J gene, and CDR3 amino acid sequence. Percentage overlap between repertoires was computed as shared unique clonotypes divided by the size of the smaller repertoire. Richness of each repertoire was evaluated using RTK rarefaction, the Chao1 estimator, and Recon v2.1 estimates of unobserved clonotypes. For all TCRbeta clonotypes obtained by the gDNA method from a few donors, generation probabilities were computed with OLGA. Drawn from immuneACCESS, this table holds only the in-frame rearrangements with V and J called that TCRdb kept. Clones are partly lost; checked studies trace under half to an unresolved V gene and leave the rest unexplained. The V and J calls and the clone size are those of that table, but D and trimming were determined from the DNA. Present in this sample are 2 million to 2.5 million clones, 85% to 95% of which were seen just once. Under 2% of the sample comes from the top ten.

CD8 naive samples consisted of CD45RO-negative cells that were positively selected for CCR7, yielding a CD45RA+CCR7+ population without TemRA cells. Donors were healthy HIV-negative adults with no recently reported acute infections or vaccinations. All donors were Caucasian adults living in Nashville, Tennessee, USA. Blood was obtained by leukapheresis, after which PBMCs were separated by Ficoll-Histopaque density gradient centrifugation and cryopreserved in liquid nitrogen vapor phase. Purity and quantity of every magnetically sorted T cell population were checked by analytical flow cytometry. Genomic DNA was isolated from each sorted fraction and quantified by UV absorbance on a Nanodrop 2000c. Material for sequencing was naive CD8+ T cells from PBMCs. The intended sense of this specimen's cell subset or site label: CD45RA+CCR7+. This TCR was recovered from a young man in good health. Some clones in this sample may be carry-over from other donors' samples.

The nucleotides read TGTGCCAGCAGCTTGGGACACTCTGGGGCCAACGTCCTGACTTTC. This encodes CASSLGHSGANVLTF. The rearrangement combines TRBV13 with TRBJ2-6, and possibly TRBD1, on 6 matching bases. The CDR3 contains 15 residues, cysteine and phenylalanine counted. Only CDR3 DNA is held: 45 bases, read in frame from base 1. In the germline V gene (reference sequence), CDR1 corresponds to PRHDT and CDR2 to FYEKMQ. Between the V and J ends, shortened by 3 bases and 0 bases respectively, the junction contains 6 bases.